Below are 16 T cell receptor beta chains sequenced from a single sample in a study of beta chain features in type 1 diabetes. The investigators reverse transcribed all of the isolated RNA, so they sequenced expressed TCRB transcripts. The protocol was immunoSEQ multiplex PCR, while the TCRdb copy is restricted to in-frame clones and leaves out a portion. This sample carries around 150,000 clones, just over 8% of them seen once, and the ten largest clones take more than 0.5%. Whole-study findings and limits: Among all four CD4+ subsets, Type 1 diabetes patients had TCRB CDR3s that were moderately but significantly shorter.

Their specific antigens are unknown. The sample consisted of central memory CD4+ T cells from blood. These receptors all come from a woman younger than 35 with type 1 diabetes.

V is TRBV30 and J is TRBJ2-7; TRBD1 agrees at 7 bases. V was pared by 3 bases and J by 7 bases, with 15 bases of the junction left unmatched. The CDR3 extends over 15 amino acids. Germline loops: CDR1 GTSNPN, CDR2 SVGIG (reference sequence). The CDR3 region is CAWSSTGVMKGEQYF. In DNA, the CDR3 is TGTGCCTGGAGCTCAACAGGGGTCATGAAGGGGGAGCAGTACTTC.

This clone came up a few times. This sequence joins TRBV7-2 and TRBJ2-7; D unresolved. V shed 1 base and J shed 0 bases, with 7 bases lying between them. This CDR3 contains 14 residues. Germline loops: CDR1 SGHTA, CDR2 FQGNSA. CDR3 nucleotides: TGTGCCAGCAGCTTAGTTCACAGCTCCTACGAGCAGTACTTC. Protein product: CASSLVHSSYEQYF.

This clone was counted between two and nine times. The chain couples TRBV7-2 to TRBJ2-7, with D perhaps TRBD2 (5 bases). There are 12 residues in the CDR3. Trimming took off 5 bases at V and 4 bases at J, with 9 bases between the two ends. Germline V gene sequence: CDR1 SGHTA, CDR2 FQGNSA. The CDR3 spells CASSPGIYEQYF. The DNA of the CDR3 is TGTGCCAGCAGCCCCGGGATTTACGAGCAGTACTTC.

This clone was recorded a few times. J is TRBJ1-1 and V is TRBV19; maybe TRBD1 (6 bases). Between the trimmed V and J ends, which lost 8 bases and 4 bases, there was a span of 20 bases. This CDR3 region has 15 residues. The germline gives CDR1 LNHDA, CDR2 SQIVND (reference sequence). As DNA, the CDR3 is TGTGCCAGTTCCCTTCGGGGGGCGGGGACCACTGAAGCTTTCTTT. Translated: CASSLRGAGTTEAFF.

There are a few counts of this clone. J is TRBJ2-1 and V is TRBV6-4; 13 bases match TRBD2. The V gene end was trimmed by 10 bases and the J gene end by 2 bases; junction bases not matched to a gene: 14. Germline V gene data show CDR1 as MRHNA and CDR2 as SNTAGT. CDR3 length: 18 amino acids. This CDR3 reads CATTIPGLAGKTYNEQFF. The CDR3 DNA reads TGTGCCACCACCATTCCGGGACTAGCGGGGAAGACCTACAATGAGCAGTTCTTC.

The rearrangement links TRBV28 to TRBJ2-3, with TRBD1 as a possible D gene (6 bases). Germline CDR1 MDHEN, CDR2 SYDVKM. Trimming pared 4 bases from V and 4 bases from J, leaving 21 bases between. CDR3 size: 17 residues. CDR3 sequence (DNA): TGTGCCAGCAGTTCCCCAATGGGGGCAGGGCGGGCAGATACGCAGTATTTT. Amino acids: CASSSPMGAGRADTQYF.

This clone has only a few counts. The chain combines TRBV28 with TRBJ2-7; 10 bases are a match to TRBD2. Germline CDR1 MDHEN, CDR2 SYDVKM. Trimming at V came to 5 bases and at J to 3 bases, leaving 4 bases not matched to a gene. This CDR3 is built from 14 residues. The CDR3 loop is CASSSSGGNYEQYF. The CDR3 DNA reads TGTGCCAGCAGTAGTAGCGGGGGGAACTACGAGCAGTACTTC.

The chain carries TRBV10-3 and TRBJ1-2, with D maybe TRBD1 (6 bases). The CDR3 is 12 residues long. The germline gives CDR1 ENHRY, CDR2 SYGVKD. With 8 bases removed from V and 6 bases from J, the gap between germline ends came to 13 bases. Written as DNA, the CDR3 is TGTGCCATCGTCGGATCAGGGGATGGCTACACCTTC. Protein product: CAIVGSGDGYTF.

The chain uses TRBV7-2 and TRBJ2-7, with TRBD2 matching over 11 bases. V trimming: 1 base; J trimming: 4 bases; junction bases outside the gene matches: 3. This CDR3 spans 15 amino acids. Germline loops: CDR1 SGHTA, CDR2 FQGNSA. The chain's CDR3 is CASSLDASGGYEQYF. As DNA, the CDR3 is TGTGCCAGCAGCTTAGATGCTAGCGGGGGGTACGAGCAGTACTTC.

The V and J genes are TRBV28 and TRBJ2-1, with D perhaps TRBD1 (5 bases). Germline CDR1 is MDHEN and CDR2 is SYDVKM. Trimming took 11 bases from V and 8 from J, leaving 10 bases between them. The CDR3 contains 10 residues. The CDR3 region has the DNA TGTGCCGCCCAGGGCTATGAGCAGTTCTTC. Protein: CAAQGYEQFF.

The CDR3 protein is CASSPMVAVSYEQYF. CDR3 nucleotide sequence: TGTGCCAGCTCACCAATGGTAGCGGTGTCCTACGAGCAGTACTTC. This rearrangement joins TRBV18 to TRBJ2-7, with TRBD2 as a possible D gene (6 bases). Germline assignment: CDR1 KGHSH and CDR2 LQKENI. This CDR3 has 15 residues. V shed 2 bases and J shed 1 base, with 12 bases lying between them. The variable domain in full, with the rest retrieved from reference TRBV18 and TRBJ2-7, is NAGVMQNPRHLVRRRGQEARLRCSPMKGHSHVYWYRQLPEEGLKFMVYLQKENIIDESGMPKERFSAEFPKEGPSILRIQQVVRGDSAAYFCASSPMVAVSYEQYFGPGTRLTVT.

The V and J genes are TRBV21-1 and TRBJ1-1. TRBV21-1 constitutes a pseudogene. The CDR3 spans 15 residues. The CDR3 here is CASSKLDRPRDEAFF. The CDR3 DNA sequence: TGTGCCAGCAGCAAATTGGACCGCCCGAGGGATGAAGCTTTCTTT.

This clone showed up just a few times. The V gene is TRBV6-6, the J gene TRBJ2-1; perhaps TRBD1 as D (6 bases). Per the germline V gene, CDR1 is MNHNY and CDR2 is SVGAGI (reference sequence). This CDR3 has 16 residues. Trimming pared 0 bases from V and 7 bases from J, leaving 16 bases between. This CDR3 is CASSYSSPNQGNEQFF. CDR3 coding DNA: TGTGCCAGCAGTTACTCGAGTCCCAACCAGGGGAATGAGCAGTTCTTC.

The chain employs TRBV7-2 and TRBJ2-3; a weak D match, TRBD2 (5 bases). Trimming removed 2 bases from V and 0 bases from J, with 9 bases in between. The CDR3 runs to 15 residues. CDR1 is SGHTA and CDR2 is FQGNSA in the germline V gene. The CDR3: CASSLFEGSTDTQYF. Here the CDR3 DNA reads TGTGCCAGCAGCTTATTTGAGGGAAGCACAGATACGCAGTATTTT.

This clone has just a few counts. The chain is built from TRBV11-2 and TRBJ2-7; D may be TRBD2 (5 bases). From germline, CDR1 is SGHAT and CDR2 FQNNGV. The CDR3 runs to 14 residues. V lost 8 bases to trimming and J lost 5 bases, with 19 bases between them. CDR3 residues: CASQPGKDLDEQYF. In DNA form, the CDR3 reads TGTGCCAGCCAGCCCGGGAAGGACTTGGACGAGCAGTACTTC.

In its sample, this clone was seen a few times. For the CDR3, the DNA is TGTGCCAGCAGCTTCACCGGACAGATGAACACTGAAGCTTTCTTT. It encodes CASSFTGQMNTEAFF. This chain joins TRBV7-9 and TRBJ1-1; possibly TRBD1 for D (6 bases). The germline CDR1 and CDR2 sequences are SEHNR and FQNEAQ (reference sequence). The V and J ends lost 3 bases and 0 bases respectively, with 11 bases between them. The CDR3 totals 15 residues.